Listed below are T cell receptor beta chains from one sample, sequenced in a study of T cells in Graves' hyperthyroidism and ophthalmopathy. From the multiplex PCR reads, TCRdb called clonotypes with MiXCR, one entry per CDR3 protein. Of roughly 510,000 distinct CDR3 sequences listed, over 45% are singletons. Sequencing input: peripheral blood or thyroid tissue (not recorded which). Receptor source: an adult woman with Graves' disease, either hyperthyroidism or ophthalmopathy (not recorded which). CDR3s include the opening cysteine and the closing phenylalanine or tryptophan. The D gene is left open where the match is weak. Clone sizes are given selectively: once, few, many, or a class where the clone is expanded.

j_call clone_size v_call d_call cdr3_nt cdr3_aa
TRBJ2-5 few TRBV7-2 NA TGTGCCAGTAGGAGAAGGACGGAAGAGACCCAGTACTTC CASRRRTEETQYF
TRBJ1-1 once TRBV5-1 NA TGCGCCAGCAGCTTGAAGTTTACCTTCACTGAAGCTTTCTTT CASSLKFTFTEAFF
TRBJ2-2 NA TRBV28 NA TGTGCATCACATGGGGGGCCGGCCGGGGAGCTGTTTTTT CASHGGPAGELFF
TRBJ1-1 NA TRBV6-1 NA TGTGCCAGCAGTGGGGGTGGTGGGGTAATGAACACTGAAGCTTTCTTT CASSGGGGVMNTEAFF
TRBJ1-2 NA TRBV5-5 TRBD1 TGTGCCAGCAGCTTCACACCGGACAGGGAGCAGGATGGCTACACCTTC CASSFTPDREQDGYTF
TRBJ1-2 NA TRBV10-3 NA TGTGCCATCAGTGAAGAGAGAACCTATGGCTACACCTTC CAISEERTYGYTF
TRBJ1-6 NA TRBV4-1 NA TGCGCCAGCAGCCTCCCGGTGGGGCAGGGCCCTTCACCCCTCCACTTT CASSLPVGQGPSPLHF
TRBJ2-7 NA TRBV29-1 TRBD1 TGCAGCGTTGAAGACTTGCGGACAGGGTCCGCCTACGAGCAGTACTTC CSVEDLRTGSAYEQYF
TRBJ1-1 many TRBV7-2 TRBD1 TGTGCCAGCAGCTCGGGGGGACAGGGAATGGTCACTGAAGCTTTCTTT CASSSGGQGMVTEAFF
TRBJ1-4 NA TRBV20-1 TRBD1 TGCAGTGCGCCTCAGGGGGTCGGCAAACTGTTTTTT CSAPQGVGKLFF
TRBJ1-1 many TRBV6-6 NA TGTGCCAGCAGTTACTCGATCGTCACTGAAGCTTTCTTT CASSYSIVTEAFF
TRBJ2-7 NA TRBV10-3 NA TGTGCCATCAGTCAAGACAACTTGGGTTCCTACGAGCAGTACTTC CAISQDNLGSYEQYF
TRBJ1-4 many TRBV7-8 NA TGTGCCAGCAGCTTAGGGGTCAATTCAAAACTGTTTTTT CASSLGVNSKLFF
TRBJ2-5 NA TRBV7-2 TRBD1 TGTGCCAGCAGCTTGGACAGGCCAGCAGAGACCCAGTACTTC CASSLDRPAETQYF
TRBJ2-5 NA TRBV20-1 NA TGCAGTGCTAGGGAGGGGTCCGGAGTTACCCAGTACTTC CSAREGSGVTQYF
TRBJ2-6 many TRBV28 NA TGTGCCAGCAGTCCCCCCACCTCTGGGGCCAACGTCCTGACTTTC CASSPPTSGANVLTF
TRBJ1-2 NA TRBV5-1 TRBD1 TGCGCCAGCAGACAGGGGCACAACTATGGCTACACCTTC CASRQGHNYGYTF
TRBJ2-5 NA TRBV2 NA TGTGCCAGCGAGGAGGGGCAGACCCAGTACTTC CASEEGQTQYF
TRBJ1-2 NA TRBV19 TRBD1 TGTGCCAGTAGCACCAGGGGGACTAATTCTGGAAACACCTTC CASSTRGTNSGNTF
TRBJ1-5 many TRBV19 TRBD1 TGTGCCAGCACTGGGACAGGGGGCAATCAGCCCCAGCATTTT CASTGTGGNQPQHF
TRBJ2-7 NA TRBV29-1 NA TGCAGCGTTGAAGGGGGAACAGTAAACTTC CSVEGGTVNF
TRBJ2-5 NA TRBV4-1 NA TGCGCCAGCAGCCAAGTCGGGACGGCCCAGTACTTC CASSQVGTAQYF
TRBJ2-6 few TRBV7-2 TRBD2 TGTGCCAGCAGCCCAAGGACTAGCGGGAGACCATTCTCTGGGGCCAACGTCCTGACTTTC CASSPRTSGRPFSGANVLTF
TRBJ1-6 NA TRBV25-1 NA TGTGCCAGCAGTGATCCAGGATCGAGTTCACCCCTCCACTTT CASSDPGSSSPLHF
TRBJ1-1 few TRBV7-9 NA TGTGCCAGCAGCCACCGGGGGGGAACTGAAGCTTTCTTT CASSHRGGTEAFF
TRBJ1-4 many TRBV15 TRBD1 TGTGCCACCAGCAGAGTAAGCAGGGGGCCAGATGAAAAACTGTTTTTT CATSRVSRGPDEKLFF
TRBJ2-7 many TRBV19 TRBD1 TGTGCCAGTAGTACACACAGGGGGAGCTCCTACGAGCAGTACTTC CASSTHRGSSYEQYF
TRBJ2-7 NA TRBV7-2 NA TGTGCCAGCAGCCAGCGGGTGGGCGAGCAGTACTTC CASSQRVGEQYF
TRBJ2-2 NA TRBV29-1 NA TGCAGCGTTGTGGGGGGGGCCATGAACACCGGGGAGCTGCTTTTT CSVVGGAMNTGELLF
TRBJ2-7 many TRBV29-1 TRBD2 TGCAGCGTTAGGGAGACTAGCGGGAGAGGATCCGAGCAGTACTTC CSVRETSGRGSEQYF
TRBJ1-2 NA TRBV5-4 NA TGTGCCAGCAGCTTGGAGGGCCCCGGCTATGGCTACACCTTC CASSLEGPGYGYTF
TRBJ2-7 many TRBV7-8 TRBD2 TGTGCCAGCAGCCTAGCAGGGGTGGGGACTAGAGCCTACGAGCAGTACTTC CASSLAGVGTRAYEQYF
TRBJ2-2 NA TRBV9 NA TGTGCCAGCGGGAGATTGGAGCTGTTTTTT CASGRLELFF
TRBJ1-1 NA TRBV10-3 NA TGTGCCATCAGGGAGAACTTCGACGGGGGAAACACTGAAGCTTTCTTT CAIRENFDGGNTEAFF
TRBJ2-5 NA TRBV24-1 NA TGTGCCACCAGTGCCCGGACAGCGGGGGAGACCCAGTACTTC CATSARTAGETQYF
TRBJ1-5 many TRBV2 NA TGTGCCAGCAGTCCCTTGGGTAATCAGCCCCAGCATTTT CASSPLGNQPQHF
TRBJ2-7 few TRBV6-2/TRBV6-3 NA TGTGCCAGCAGCACCCTCTACGAGCAGTACTTC CASSTLYEQYF
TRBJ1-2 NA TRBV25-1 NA TGTGCCAGCCAGACCACCTCCGGACCGCTCTATGGCTACACCTTC CASQTTSGPLYGYTF
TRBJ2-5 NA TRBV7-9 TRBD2 TGTGCCAGCAGCTTCCTAGCGGGTGAGGAGACCCAGTACTTC CASSFLAGEETQYF
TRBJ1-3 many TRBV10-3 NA TGTGCCATCCAAGGGACGGGTGGAAACACCATATATTTT CAIQGTGGNTIYF
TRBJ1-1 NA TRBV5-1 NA TGCGCCAGCAGCGTAAACCCGGGGACTGAAGCTTTCTTT CASSVNPGTEAFF
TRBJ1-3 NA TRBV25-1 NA TGTGCCAGCAGTGAATCCCGACGAGGGGCTGGAAACACCATATATTTT CASSESRRGAGNTIYF
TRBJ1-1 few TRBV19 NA TGTGCCAGTAGTAGTGTTGGGCTGAACACTGAAGCTTTCTTT CASSSVGLNTEAFF
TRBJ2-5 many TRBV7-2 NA TGTGCCAGCAGGTCCCAAGAGACCCAGTACTTC CASRSQETQYF
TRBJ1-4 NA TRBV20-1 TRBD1 TGCAGTGCTGGAGCGTCGACAGGGGCTAATGAAAAACTGTTTTTT CSAGASTGANEKLFF
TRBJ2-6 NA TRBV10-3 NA TGTGCCACCCTCGTGGGCTCTGGGGCCAACGTCCTGACTTTC CATLVGSGANVLTF
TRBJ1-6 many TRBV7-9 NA TGTGCCAGCAGCTTCACAGGGCTAGGAGGTTCACCCCTCCACTTT CASSFTGLGGSPLHF
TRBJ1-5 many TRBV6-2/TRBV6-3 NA TGTGCCAGCAGTTACGTTGGATACAATCAGCCCCAGCATTTT CASSYVGYNQPQHF
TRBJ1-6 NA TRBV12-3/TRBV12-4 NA TGTGCCAGCAGTTTTCGGGTAGTAGGACGTTCACCCCTCCACTTT CASSFRVVGRSPLHF
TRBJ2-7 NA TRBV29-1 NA TGCAGCAGTTTCCTCGGGGAAACCTACGAGCAGTACTTC CSSFLGETYEQYF
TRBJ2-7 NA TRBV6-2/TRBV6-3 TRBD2 TGTGCCAGTTCTCGGGGAGGGGTTTACGAGCAGTACTTC CASSRGGVYEQYF
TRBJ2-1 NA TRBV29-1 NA TGCAGCGGCCGGCCCTTTTTGGGGGATGAGCAGTTCTTC CSGRPFLGDEQFF
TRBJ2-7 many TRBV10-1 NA TGCGCCAGCAGTGATGCTCTGGTCGGACCCTACGAGCAGTACTTC CASSDALVGPYEQYF
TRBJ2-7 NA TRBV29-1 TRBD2 TGCAGCGTTGTCGGGGAGGGCGAGCAGTACTTC CSVVGEGEQYF
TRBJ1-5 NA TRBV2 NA TGTGCCAGCAGAAGAGGACCCCAGGAGGAGCCCCAGCATTTT CASRRGPQEEPQHF
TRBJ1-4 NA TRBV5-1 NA TGCGCCAGCAGAAGGAGGGCAGGCTTTGAAAAACTGTTTTTT CASRRRAGFEKLFF
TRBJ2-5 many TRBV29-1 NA TGCAGCGCCTTAGATACGGGAGACAAAGAGACCCAGTACTTC CSALDTGDKETQYF
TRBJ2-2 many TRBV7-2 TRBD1 TGTGCCAGCAGTCGACAGGGTGCTGGGGAGCTGTTTTTT CASSRQGAGELFF
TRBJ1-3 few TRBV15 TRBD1 TGTGCCACCAGCAGTGACAGGGGAGACACCATATATTTT CATSSDRGDTIYF
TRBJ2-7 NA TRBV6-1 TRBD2 TGTGCCAGCCGAGGGGCTAGCGGGAGGAGCTACGAGCAGTACTTC CASRGASGRSYEQYF